This T cell receptor beta chain was documented in a study of cytomegalovirus exposure and HLA in healthy donors. Looking at the study overall: The approximately 710 first-cohort repertoires and the 130 or so validation repertoires shared the same platform, a later analysis reported. Study-level results: In vitro testing confirmed a few CMV-associated chains as specific for CMV antigens.

Produced via immunoSEQ multiplex PCR; TCRdb's table is partial and in-frame only. The sample includes fewer than 130,000 clones, approximately 89% of them seen just once. CDR1 SQVTM and CDR2 ANQGSEA come from the germline V gene. CDR3 length: 13 residues. Trimming removed 6 bases at V and 0 bases at J, with 8 bases between. To note about this clone: Its specificity is unknown.

The clonotype originates from a woman aged 18-29 years in good health and CMV-seronegative. The chain employs TRBV29-1 and TRBJ1-4; perhaps TRBD1 as D (5 bases). Sequencing used PBMCs. CDR3 DNA: TGCAGCGTAACCAGGGCAACTAATGAAAAACTGTTTTTT. This gives the protein CSVTRATNEKLFF.